Below, 5 T cell receptor beta chains from the same sample are listed, as sequenced in a study of spatial heterogeneity in lung cancer. The time point is: sample taken at primary tumor resection. In TCRdb, the 5' RACE reads were re-called with MiXCR into one record per CDR3 protein. The sample lists some 7,500 distinct CDR3 sequences, around 8.6% occurring once. Sequenced here: PBMCs, sampled at surgery. Every receptor here comes from a male donor with early-stage non-small cell lung cancer.

Many counts were recorded for this clonotype. The chain carries TRBV12-3 or TRBV12-4 and TRBJ2-1, with TRBD2 matching 11 bases. V gave up 6 bases and J gave up 4 bases; unmatched junction bases: 5. The CDR3 runs 15 residues. CDR3 nucleotides: TGTGCCAGCAGCGTACTAGCGGGAGCTTACAATGAGCAGTTCTTC. Its protein product is CASSVLAGAYNEQFF.

Details on this clonotype: One end of the junction fails to match germline, which may point to a read error. V is TRBV5-1 and J is TRBJ2-1; weak D call: TRBD2 (6 bases). The CDR3 is 18 residues long. The V gene's germline CDR1 is SGHRS and CDR2 YFSETQ. The CDR3 DNA is TGCGTCAGCAGCTTGGCCTTAGCGGTCCAGCACTCCTACAATGAGCAGTTCTTC. Its protein is CVSSLALAVQHSYNEQFF.

This clonotype was seen many times. A junction end diverges from the germline sequence, so it may reflect a read error. This chain links TRBV7-8 with TRBJ2-1; D not resolved. Germline V lookup: CDR1 SGHVS, CDR2 FQNEAQ. This CDR3 comprises 16 residues. CDR3 region: CASSSRRVLSFNEQFF. CDR3 sequence (DNA): TGTGCCAGCAGCTCTAGAAGGGTCCTCTCCTTCAATGAGCAGTTCTTC.

Ten or more counts support this clonotype. This chain connects TRBV15 to TRBJ1-5; D may be TRBD1 (5 bases). The CDR3 has 13 amino acids. Per the germline V gene, CDR1 is LNHNV and CDR2 is YYDKDF (reference sequence). The V and J ends lost 7 bases and 3 bases respectively, with 10 bases between them. Here the CDR3 DNA reads TGTGCCACCACGGACACCTACAATCAGCCCCAGCATTTT. Amino acid sequence: CATTDTYNQPQHF.

The chain is built from TRBV7-2 and TRBJ2-3; TRBD1 matches at 10 bases. J lost 6 bases, V lost 6 bases, and 12 bases had no gene match. The length of the CDR3 is 16 residues. Germline CDR1 and CDR2: SGHTA and FQGNSA. CDR3 DNA sequence: TGTGCCAGCAGACAACCCAAGGGACAGGGGTTTGATACGCAGTATTTT. It yields the protein CASRQPKGQGFDTQYF.